The 7 T cell receptor beta chains given below trace back to one sample, sequenced in a study of Graves' ophthalmopathy and Graves' hyperthyroidism (dated by TCRdb to the late 2010s). The reads were generated on an Illumina HiSeq 2000. For repertoire sequencing, TCR beta CDR3 regions were amplified from RNA transcripts. The first round of RT-PCR was done with HTBI primers and the Qiagen OneStep RT-PCR kit, and was followed by a second round of multiplex PCR, then size selection and purification. TCRdb reanalyzed the raw reads on its own, using fastp at Q25 for trimming and MiXCR for clone calling, and kept in-frame beta chains. Under each unique CDR3 protein, matching rows form one entry showing the most common genes and DNA. The sample table shows 350,000 or so distinct CDR3 sequences, and 17% are seen once. The ten largest account for about 12% of the sample. What was sequenced was peripheral blood. The source is an adult man with Graves' ophthalmopathy.

This clonotype was seen ten or more times. The J gene is TRBJ2-2, the V gene TRBV12-3 or TRBV12-4, with 9 bases aligning to TRBD2. The CDR3 extends over 18 amino acids. J lost 0 bases, V lost 5 bases, and 10 bases had no gene match. This CDR3 is CASSPRGSGGSNTGELFF. CDR3 DNA: TGTGCCAGCAGTCCTCGGGGTAGCGGGGGATCGAACACCGGGGAGCTGTTTTTT.

This clonotype was seen at least ten times. This chain joins TRBV10-3 and TRBJ2-5; tentative D call: TRBD2 (7 bases). The CDR3 length is 16 residues. Trimming cost V 5 bases and J 5 bases, with 21 bases left between them. Germline-derived CDR1 and CDR2 are ENHRY and SYGVKD. This CDR3 reads CAISPSAGAGGETQYF. The CDR3 DNA sequence: TGTGCCATCAGTCCCTCCGCGGGGGCGGGTGGCGAGACCCAGTACTTC.

The chain uses TRBV6-1 and TRBJ1-2, with D maybe TRBD1 (5 bases). V was trimmed by 2 bases and J by 6 bases, leaving 22 bases between them. The germline V gene encodes CDR1 MNHNS and CDR2 SASEGT. The CDR3 spans 17 residues. CDR3 region: CASSETRGGKFGDGYTF. CDR3 in DNA: TGTGCCAGCAGTGAAACGAGGGGAGGGAAATTCGGCGATGGCTACACCTTC.

This clonotype appeared many times. The CDR3 sequence: CSARSKTSGRLETQYF. In DNA, the CDR3 is TGCAGTGCTAGATCCAAGACTAGCGGGAGGTTGGAGACCCAGTACTTC. The chain carries TRBV20-1 and TRBJ2-5; TRBD2 matches at 13 bases. The CDR3 loop spans 16 amino acids. Germline V gene sequence: CDR1 DFQATT, CDR2 SNEGSKA (reference sequence). V was pared by 2 bases and J by 5 bases, with 8 bases of the junction left unmatched.

Ten or more counts support this clonotype. J is TRBJ2-3 and V is TRBV6-2 or TRBV6-3; 8 bases are shared with TRBD2. The CDR3 loop spans 17 amino acids. Per the germline V gene, CDR1 is MNHEY and CDR2 is SVGEGT. Trimming at V came to 5 bases and at J to 2 bases, leaving 12 bases not matched to a gene. The CDR3 bases are TGTGCCAGCAGTCAGCACCCCGGGACTAGTGACACAGATACGCAGTATTTT. Its translation is CASSQHPGTSDTDTQYF.

This clonotype was counted many times. The chain couples TRBV7-9 to TRBJ1-1, with 9 bases matching TRBD1. This CDR3 contains 14 residues. Germline lookup yields CDR1 SEHNR and CDR2 FQNEAQ (reference sequence). J lost 8 bases, V lost 5 bases, and 9 bases had no gene match. This chain's CDR3 is CASSLLGQGAEAFF. Here the CDR3 DNA reads TGTGCCAGCAGCCTATTGGGACAGGGAGCGGAAGCTTTCTTT.

This clonotype was observed at least ten times. The gene calls are TRBV9 and TRBJ1-5; unclear D gene. This CDR3 region has 15 residues. Trimming removed 7 bases at V and 3 bases at J, with 17 bases between. Germline-derived CDR1 and CDR2 are SGDLS and YYNGEE. The DNA for the CDR3 is TGTGCCAGCGGGCAAGGACCCGACCCCAATCAGCCCCAGCATTTT. Its translation: CASGQGPDPNQPQHF.